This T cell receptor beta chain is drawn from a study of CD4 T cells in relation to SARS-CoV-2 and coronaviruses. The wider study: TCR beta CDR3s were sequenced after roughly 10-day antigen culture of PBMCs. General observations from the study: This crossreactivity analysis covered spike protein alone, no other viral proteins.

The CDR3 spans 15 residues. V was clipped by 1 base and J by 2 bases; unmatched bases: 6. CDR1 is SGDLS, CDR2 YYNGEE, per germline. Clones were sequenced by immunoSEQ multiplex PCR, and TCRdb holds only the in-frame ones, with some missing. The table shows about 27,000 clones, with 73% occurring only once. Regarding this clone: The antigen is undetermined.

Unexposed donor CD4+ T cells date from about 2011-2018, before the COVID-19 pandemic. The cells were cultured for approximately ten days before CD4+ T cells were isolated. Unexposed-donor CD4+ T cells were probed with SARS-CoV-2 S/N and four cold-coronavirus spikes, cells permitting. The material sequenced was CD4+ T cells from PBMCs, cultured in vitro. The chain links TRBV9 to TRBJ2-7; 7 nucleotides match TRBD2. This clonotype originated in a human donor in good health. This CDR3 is CASSVCRGVPYEQYF. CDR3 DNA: TGTGCCAGCAGCGTATGTCGGGGGGTCCCCTACGAGCAGTACTTC.